Each of the 12 T cell receptor beta chains below was sequenced from the same sample in a study of radiation and T cells in renal cell carcinoma. TCRdb keeps only in-frame clones here, not all; method: immunoSEQ multiplex PCR. Of 10,000 to 15,000 clones in the sample, 60% to 75% were seen once. Treatment meaning: treatment-naive control, cytoreductive nephrectomy. The starting material was tumor tissue, obtained from a patient whose treatment was nephrectomy without radiotherapy. Receptor source: a woman aged 80 or older with renal cell carcinoma.

This chain joins TRBV19 and TRBJ1-5, with TRBD1 identical over 8 bases. The CDR3 extends over 15 amino acids. With 6 bases clipped from V and 6 bases from J, the junction kept 10 bases outside the gene matches. Germline V lookup: CDR1 LNHDA, CDR2 SQIVND (reference sequence). CDR3 DNA: TGTGCCAGTAGCCCCCGACAGGGGATCGGTCAGCCCCAGCATTTT. This sequence encodes CASSPRQGIGQPQHF.

This clone is medium-sized (0.01 to 0.1%) in the sample. J is TRBJ1-1 and V is TRBV25-1, with 10 nucleotides matching TRBD1. The CDR3 spans 15 residues. The V and J ends lost 1 base and 4 bases, in that order; junction bases with no gene match: 3. Germline V gives CDR1 MGHDK, CDR2 SYGVNS. The CDR3 DNA sequence: TGTGCCAGCAGTGAATCAGGACAGGGGGGCACTGAAGCTTTCTTT. It encodes CASSESGQGGTEAFF.

The rearrangement joins TRBV11-3 to TRBJ2-7; 12 bases line up with TRBD1. The V segment lost 5 bases and the J segment 3 bases; nucleotides outside the gene matches: 11. Germline lookup yields CDR1 SGHNT and CDR2 YENEEA. This CDR3 spans 17 amino acids. The CDR3 loop is CASSPRSRDRGHYEQYF. CDR3 nucleotides: TGTGCCAGCAGCCCACGATCCCGGGACAGGGGGCACTACGAGCAGTACTTC.

This clone was seen only a few times. V usage is TRBV5-6 and J usage is TRBJ1-1; 8 bases map to TRBD1. V shed 3 bases, J shed 4 bases, and the junction held 8 bases outside the gene matches. Germline assignment: CDR1 SGHDT and CDR2 YYEEEE. The CDR3 is 15 residues long. The CDR3 loop reads CASSYTQGVVTEAFF. The CDR3 DNA is TGTGCCAGCAGCTACACACAGGGGGTGGTCACTGAAGCTTTCTTT.

This clone was detected once. The chain carries TRBV6-5 and TRBJ1-4, with D uncertain. Germline CDR1 MNHEY, CDR2 SVGAGI. There are 14 residues in the CDR3. Trimming pared 4 bases from V and 5 bases from J, leaving 11 bases between. CDR3 nucleotide sequence: TGTGCCAGCAGTTCTGGTCGGAACAATGAAAAACTGTTTTTT. Translated: CASSSGRNNEKLFF.

The chain employs TRBV7-2 and TRBJ1-5; no firm D call. V was trimmed by 5 bases and J by 0 bases, leaving 8 bases between them. The CDR3 extends over 14 amino acids. CDR1 SGHTA and CDR2 FQGNSA come from the germline V gene. CDR3 protein: CASSRYYSNQPQHF. CDR3 sequence (DNA): TGTGCCAGCAGCAGGTATTATAGCAATCAGCCCCAGCATTTT.

CDR3 coding DNA: TGTGCCAGTAGTATCGATGGGTCTGGGGCCAACGTCCTGACTTTC. Protein: CASSIDGSGANVLTF. J is TRBJ2-6 and V is TRBV19; D gene ambiguous. CDR1 LNHDA and CDR2 SQIVND come from the germline V gene (reference sequence). V dropped 3 bases and J dropped 1 base, with 7 bases sitting between them. The CDR3 spans 15 residues.

The chain links TRBV19 to TRBJ1-5; 8 bases match TRBD1. Germline-derived CDR1 and CDR2 are LNHDA and SQIVND (reference sequence). The CDR3 extends over 14 amino acids. J lost 7 bases, V lost 6 bases, and 8 bases had no gene match. As DNA, the CDR3 is TGTGCCAGTAGCCCAACAGGGGGTGGCCAGCCCCAGCATTTT. Translating gives CASSPTGGGQPQHF.

This sequence joins TRBV5-1 and TRBJ1-4; TRBD1 matches 9 bases. The CDR3 loop spans 14 amino acids. With V trimmed by 3 bases and J by 7 bases, 4 bases remained unmatched. Germline CDR1 SGHRS, CDR2 YFSETQ. For the CDR3, the DNA is TGCGCCAGCAGCTCTGGACAGGGGCGTGAAAAACTGTTTTTT. It yields the protein CASSSGQGREKLFF.

The chain uses TRBV2 and TRBJ1-3, with a weak D call TRBD1 (6 bases). The CDR3 is made up of 15 amino acids. Germline V lookup: CDR1 SNHLY, CDR2 FYNNEI. The V end lost 4 bases, the J end lost 0 bases, and 10 bases lay between the germline ends. For the CDR3, the DNA is TGTGCCAGCAGTGGGACAGCAAACTCTGGAAACACCATATATTTT. Encoded protein: CASSGTANSGNTIYF. The whole variable domain, filled in from reference TRBV2 and TRBJ1-3, reads EPEVTQTPSHQVTQMGQEVILRCVPISNHLYFYWYRQILGQKVEFLVSFYNNEISEKSEIFDDQFSVERPDGSNFTLKIRSTKLEDSAMYFCASSGTANSGNTIYFGEGSWLTVV.

A few counts support this clone. This sequence joins TRBV4-1 and TRBJ2-1; D unclear. CDR3 length equals 16 residues. The V and J ends lost 3 bases and 1 base respectively, with 13 bases between them. CDR1 and CDR2 from the germline V gene are MGHRA and YSYEKL. The CDR3 coding sequence is TGCGCCAGCAGCCAGGTCGACATCCTTTCCTACAATGAGCAGTTCTTC. This encodes CASSQVDILSYNEQFF.

This sequence joins TRBV5-1 and TRBJ2-7; the D is unclear. Germline-derived CDR1 and CDR2 are SGHRS and YFSETQ. V was shortened by 2 bases and J by 1 base, with 10 bases between the two germline ends. The CDR3 sequence is 14 residues long. CDR3 sequence reads: CASSFRQDSYEQYF. CDR3 DNA sequence: TGCGCCAGCAGCTTTCGGCAGGATTCCTACGAGCAGTACTTC. Full variable domain (missing parts from reference TRBV5-1 and TRBJ2-7): KAGVTQTPRYLIKTRGQQVTLSCSPISGHRSVSWYQQTPGQGLQFLFEYFSETQRNKGNFPGRFSGRQFSNSRSEMNVSTLELGDSALYLCASSFRQDSYEQYFGPGTRLTVT.